Shown below are 26 T cell receptor beta chains from a single sample sequenced in a study of blood T cell repertoires in COVID-19. Data came from immunoSEQ multiplex PCR; TCRdb stores just in-frame clones and leaves some out. The sample has 300,000 to 450,000 clones, more than 75% seen once; the top ten hold roughly a tenth. Sample: peripheral blood. All receptors derive from a woman in her 30s with COVID-19, enrolled during active disease.

The chain combines TRBV30 with TRBJ2-1; 10 nucleotides match TRBD2. Germline V CDR1 and CDR2: GTSNPN, SVGIG (reference sequence). The CDR3 spans 17 residues. The V and J ends lost 1 base and 7 bases, in that order; junction bases with no gene match: 13. CDR3 sequence: CAWSGDLLAGRGNEQFF. The CDR3 DNA sequence: TGTGCCTGGAGTGGCGACCTACTAGCGGGACGAGGGAATGAGCAGTTCTTC.

The chain is built from TRBV5-5 and TRBJ2-7; the D is unclear. The V gene lost 1 base and the J gene lost 0 bases, with 8 bases spanning the gap. This CDR3 is built from 14 residues. The germline V gene has CDR1 SGHKS and CDR2 YYEKEE (reference sequence). The DNA of the CDR3 is TGTGCCAGCAGCTTGTACTCCTTCTCCTACGAGCAGTACTTC. Translating gives CASSLYSFSYEQYF.

There are a few counts of this clone. The chain links TRBV18 to TRBJ1-3, with D perhaps matching TRBD1 (6 bases). The V end was cut by 3 bases, the J end by 4 bases, with 16 bases between. The CDR3 is made up of 16 amino acids. The V gene's germline CDR1 is KGHSH and CDR2 LQKENI. CDR3 nucleotide sequence: TGTGCCAGCTCACCCTCCCTTAGGGGGTTCGGAAACACCATATATTTT. Its translation is CASSPSLRGFGNTIYF.

This chain uses TRBV29-1 with TRBJ2-5; 12 bases align to TRBD1. The CDR3 loop spans 16 amino acids. CDR1 is SQVTM and CDR2 is ANQGSEA in the germline V gene. Trimming at V came to 4 bases and at J to 5 bases, leaving 11 bases not matched to a gene. CDR3 residues: CSVVDTGQGAMETQYF. The CDR3 DNA follows: TGCAGCGTTGTAGATACGGGACAGGGGGCGATGGAGACCCAGTACTTC.

The chain combines TRBV2 with TRBJ2-3; D is possibly TRBD1 (6 bases). Germline values: CDR1 SNHLY, CDR2 FYNNEI. CDR3 length equals 13 residues. Trimming shortened V by 4 bases and J by 5 bases, and 10 bases separated the two germline ends. The CDR3 DNA sequence: TGTGCCAGCAGTGGCCAGGGGTTAGATACGCAGTATTTT. Translated: CASSGQGLDTQYF.

This chain uses TRBV4-1 with TRBJ2-1; D gene unclear. CDR3 length equals 15 residues. V was pared by 1 base and J by 3 bases, with 10 bases between. Germline V CDR1 and CDR2: MGHRA, YSYEKL. CDR3 sequence (DNA): TGCGCCAGCAGCCAAGCCCTACGACTCTACAATGAGCAGTTCTTC. This translates into CASSQALRLYNEQFF.

This sequence joins TRBV19 and TRBJ2-1; D not resolved. The germline gives CDR1 LNHDA, CDR2 SQIVND (reference sequence). Trimming removed 6 bases at V and 12 bases at J, with 12 bases between. The CDR3 sequence is 11 residues long. The CDR3 loop is CASSDFVGQFF. Here the CDR3 DNA reads TGTGCCAGTAGCGACTTCGTTGGGCAGTTCTTC.

This chain connects TRBV6-5 to TRBJ2-2; D not resolved. This CDR3 has 15 amino acids. With 4 bases removed from V and 0 bases from J, the gap between germline ends came to 9 bases. Germline values: CDR1 MNHEY, CDR2 SVGAGI. In nucleotides, the CDR3 is TGTGCCAGCAGTTTCCTGGGCGCGAACACCGGGGAGCTGTTTTTT. It translates to CASSFLGANTGELFF.

The chain uses TRBV30 and TRBJ2-7; D is possibly TRBD2 (6 bases). Germline CDR1 and CDR2: GTSNPN and SVGIG (reference sequence). The CDR3 has 12 amino acids. V shed 0 bases and J shed 4 bases, with 7 bases lying between them. CDR3 loop: CAWSVGRYEQYF. The CDR3 DNA sequence: TGTGCCTGGAGTGTCGGGAGATACGAGCAGTACTTC.

V gene TRBV2 combines with J gene TRBJ2-7; 9 bases agree with TRBD1. Trimming removed 5 bases from V and 4 bases from J; junction bases left unmatched: 6. The CDR3 is made up of 14 amino acids. Per germline, CDR1 SNHLY and CDR2 FYNNEI. This CDR3 reads CASSTRDRAYEQYF. The CDR3 DNA reads TGTGCCAGCAGTACCCGGGACAGGGCTTACGAGCAGTACTTC.

The chain has TRBV28 and TRBJ1-5; 7 nucleotides agree with TRBD1. This CDR3 has 16 amino acids. Germline CDR1 and CDR2: MDHEN and SYDVKM. V lost 5 bases to trimming and J lost 1 base; unmatched junction nucleotides: 8. The CDR3 coding sequence is TGTGCCAGCAGTCCCCGGACAGGTAAAAGCAATCAGCCCCAGCATTTT. Its protein product is CASSPRTGKSNQPQHF.

The V and J genes are TRBV27 and TRBJ1-1, with 9 bases that match TRBD1. The CDR3 consists of 15 residues. The germline V gene has CDR1 MNHEY and CDR2 SMNVEV (reference sequence). Unmatched junction bases numbered 9, after V lost 6 bases and J lost 4 bases. Here the CDR3 DNA reads TGTGCCAGCAGGTATACAGGGGGCGTAGCCACTGAAGCTTTCTTT. This sequence encodes CASRYTGGVATEAFF.

This chain joins TRBV2 and TRBJ2-7, with TRBD1 matching over 8 bases. Looked up from germline, CDR1 is SNHLY and CDR2 is FYNNEI. V was pared by 6 bases and J by 1 base, with 5 bases of the junction left unmatched. This CDR3 comprises 14 residues. CDR3 residues: CASRADRVSYEQYF. The CDR3 coding sequence is TGTGCCAGCAGGGCGGACAGGGTTTCCTACGAGCAGTACTTC.

In its sample, this clone was seen a few times. The gene calls are TRBV7-2 and TRBJ2-7; perhaps TRBD2 as D (6 bases). V dropped 0 bases and J dropped 6 bases, with 12 bases sitting between them. The germline V gene encodes CDR1 SGHTA and CDR2 FQGNSA. The CDR3 loop spans 14 amino acids. Written as DNA, the CDR3 is TGTGCCAGCAGCTTAGCGCCAACTAGCCCCGAGCAGTACTTC. This codes for CASSLAPTSPEQYF.

This rearrangement joins TRBV5-1 to TRBJ2-7; TRBD1 agrees at 10 bases. This CDR3 comprises 15 residues. Per the germline V gene, CDR1 is SGHRS and CDR2 is YFSETQ. The J segment lost 3 bases and the V segment lost 6 bases, leaving 9 bases of the junction unmatched. CDR3 in DNA: TGCGCCAGCAACCTTGGACAGGGGGACGGCTACGAGCAGTACTTC. Its protein product is CASNLGQGDGYEQYF.

This chain links TRBV6-5 with TRBJ1-4, with D possibly matching TRBD1 (5 bases). This CDR3 region has 11 residues. Germline V gene data show CDR1 as MNHEY and CDR2 as SVGAGI. The V end was cut by 2 bases, the J end by 11 bases, with 6 bases between. The CDR3 protein is CASSYKGKLFF. CDR3 coding DNA: TGTGCCAGCAGTTACAAGGGGAAACTGTTTTTT.

About this clone: Other DNA sequences within the sample encode an identical CDR3. The V and J genes are TRBV5-4 and TRBJ1-2; D call uncertain. The CDR3 covers 13 residues. The V end was cut by 2 bases, the J end by 2 bases, with 7 bases between. CDR1 and CDR2 (germline): SGHNT, YYREEE (reference sequence). The CDR3 nucleotides are TGTGCCAGCAGCTTCGGAGAAAACTATGGCTACACCTTC. Residues: CASSFGENYGYTF. Full variable domain (outside the CDR3, taken from reference TRBV5-4 and TRBJ1-2): ETGVTQSPTHLIKTRGQQVTLRCSSQSGHNTVSWYQQALGQGPQFIFQYYREEENGRGNFPPRFSGLQFPNYSSELNVNALELDDSALYLCASSFGENYGYTFGSGTRLTVV.

The chain couples TRBV19 to TRBJ2-3, with 8 bases fitting TRBD2. CDR1 is LNHDA, CDR2 SQIVND, per germline (reference sequence). The CDR3 sequence is 16 residues long. V dropped 3 bases and J dropped 13; count of bases not matched to a gene: 18. Here the CDR3 DNA reads TGTGCCAGTAGTATCTCCTCCGGGACTAGAACAGCTCCGGAGTATTTT. Protein product: CASSISSGTRTAPEYF.

The J gene is TRBJ2-2, the V gene TRBV28; D may be TRBD1 (6 bases). Germline V gene sequence: CDR1 MDHEN, CDR2 SYDVKM. V was shortened by 6 bases and J by 1 base, with 12 bases between the two germline ends. The CDR3 totals 15 residues. The DNA of the CDR3 is TGTGCCAGCAGGTCCGGGACATTGAACACCGGGGAGCTGTTTTTT. Amino acid sequence: CASRSGTLNTGELFF.

This clone was counted between two and nine times. The chain combines TRBV10-1 with TRBJ2-5; D may be TRBD2 (5 bases). Germline V CDR1 and CDR2: WNHNN, SYGVQD (reference sequence). The V end was cut by 7 bases, the J end by 3 bases, with 15 bases between. The CDR3 consists of 14 residues. CDR3 DNA: TGCGCCAGCATGGTGGTGGTAGCGAAAGAGACCCAGTACTTC. This encodes CASMVVVAKETQYF.

This clone was found a few times. The V gene is TRBV5-4, the J gene TRBJ1-4, with 7 bases lining up with TRBD1. The CDR3 spans 14 residues. Germline CDR1 SGHNT, CDR2 YYREEE (reference sequence). The V and J ends lost 4 bases and 5 bases, in that order; junction bases with no gene match: 5. The CDR3 reads CASSRQGVNEKLFF. CDR3 sequence (DNA): TGTGCCAGCAGCAGACAGGGTGTGAATGAAAAACTGTTTTTT.

The chain links TRBV9 to TRBJ1-6, with 9 bases identical to TRBD1. V shed 4 bases and J 10 bases; nucleotides not matched to a gene: 9. Looked up from germline, CDR1 is SGDLS and CDR2 is YYNGEE. The CDR3 extends over 15 amino acids. The CDR3 here is CASSPAGTGTSPLHF. CDR3 sequence (DNA): TGTGCCAGCAGCCCCGCCGGGACAGGGACCTCACCCCTCCACTTT.

V usage is TRBV6-5 and J usage is TRBJ2-3; D not resolved. V was shortened by 6 bases and J by 0 bases, with 10 bases between the two germline ends. Germline V CDR1 and CDR2: MNHEY, SVGAGI. This CDR3 region has 14 residues. CDR3: CASSRQSSTDTQYF. CDR3 DNA sequence: TGTGCCAGCAGCCGACAATCTAGCACAGATACGCAGTATTTT.

This clone was observed once. The CDR3 reads CASSYDRVKNIQYF. DNA of the CDR3: TGTGCCAGCAGTTACGACAGGGTCAAAAACATTCAGTACTTC. The J gene is TRBJ2-4, the V gene TRBV6-6, with 7 nucleotides matching TRBD1. The V gene end was trimmed by 2 bases and the J gene end by 3 bases; junction bases not matched to a gene: 1. This CDR3 contains 14 residues. CDR1 and CDR2 (germline): MNHNY, SVGAGI (reference sequence).

To note about this clone: Other DNA sequences of this sample code for an identical CDR3. The chain couples TRBV5-1 to TRBJ2-3; D is ambiguous. The CDR3 is 12 amino acids. Trimming took off 0 bases at V and 6 bases at J, with 5 bases between the two ends. In germline, CDR1 is SGHRS, CDR2 YFSETQ. The CDR3 coding sequence is TGCGCCAGCAGCTTGGCCGGGGATACGCAGTATTTT. Translated: CASSLAGDTQYF.

This sequence joins TRBV28 and TRBJ1-3, with D maybe TRBD1 (6 bases). Germline CDR1 is MDHEN and CDR2 is SYDVKM. The CDR3 consists of 14 residues. Trimming took 5 bases from V and 8 from J, leaving 16 bases between them. The CDR3, as DNA: TGTGCCAGCAGTCCGACAGGAGCTGGGGACACCATATATTTT. The encoded protein is CASSPTGAGDTIYF.